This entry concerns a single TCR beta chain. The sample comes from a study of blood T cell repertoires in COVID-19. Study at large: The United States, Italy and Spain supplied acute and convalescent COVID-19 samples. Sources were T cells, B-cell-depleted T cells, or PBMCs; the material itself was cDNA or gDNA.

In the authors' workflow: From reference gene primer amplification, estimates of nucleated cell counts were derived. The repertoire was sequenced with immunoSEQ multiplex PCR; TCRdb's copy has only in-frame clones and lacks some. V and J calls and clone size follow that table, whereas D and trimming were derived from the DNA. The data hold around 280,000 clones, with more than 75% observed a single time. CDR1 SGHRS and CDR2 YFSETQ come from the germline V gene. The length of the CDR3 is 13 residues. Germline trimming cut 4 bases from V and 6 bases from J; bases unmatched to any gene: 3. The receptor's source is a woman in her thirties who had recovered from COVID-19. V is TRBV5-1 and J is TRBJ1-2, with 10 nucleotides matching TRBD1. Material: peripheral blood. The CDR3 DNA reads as TGCGCCAGCAGCGGGACAGGGGAGAATGGCTACACCTTC. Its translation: CASSGTGENGYTF.